A single sample is the source of the 26 T cell receptor beta chains below, sequenced in a study of shared clonotypes between healthy human individuals. Profiled with immunoSEQ multiplex PCR; TCRdb holds only in-frame clones, not every one. The data hold 2 million to 2.5 million clones, with 95% observed a single time. Sequencing used naive CD4+ T cells sorted from blood. Documented subset: CD45RA+ positively selected. The receptors stem from a man aged 18-30 years in good health.

The table lists this clone with a count of one. The chain has TRBV5-5 and TRBJ2-2; no reliable D call. The CDR3 extends over 13 amino acids. V lost 0 bases to trimming and J lost 9 bases, with 9 bases between them. The V gene's germline CDR1 is SGHKS and CDR2 YYEKEE (reference sequence). The CDR3 here is CASSLDETRELFF. The CDR3 DNA is TGTGCCAGCAGCTTGGACGAGACCCGGGAGCTGTTTTTT.

This chain links TRBV5-1 with TRBJ1-1, with 8 bases matching TRBD1. This CDR3 is built from 16 residues. V gave up 6 bases and J gave up 3 bases; unmatched junction bases: 13. Per germline, CDR1 SGHRS and CDR2 YFSETQ. CDR3 bases: TGCGCCAGCACCAAACTGCAGGGGGCGGGAGACACTGAAGCTTTCTTT. Its protein product is CASTKLQGAGDTEAFF.

The rearrangement joins TRBV25-1 to TRBJ1-1; possible D gene TRBD1, 5 bases. The CDR3 contains 13 residues. Germline CDR1 reads MGHDK; CDR2 reads SYGVNS. The V end was cut by 8 bases, the J end by 4 bases, with 14 bases between. The CDR3 is CASSNAGGTEAFF. The CDR3 coding sequence is TGTGCCAGCTCAAATGCCGGGGGCACTGAAGCTTTCTTT.

This chain joins TRBV7-2 and TRBJ2-7; 9 positions agree with TRBD1. The CDR3 sequence is 13 residues long. Germline CDR1 reads SGHTA; CDR2 reads FQGNSA. V shed 9 bases and J 0 bases; nucleotides not matched to a gene: 3. The CDR3 nucleotides read TGTGCCAGTGGACAGGGGAGCTCCTACGAGCAGTACTTC. As protein: CASGQGSSYEQYF.

With regard to this clone: Other DNA sequences within the sample encode an identical CDR3. In DNA form, the CDR3 reads TGTGCCTGGAGTGTACGGGAGGAAAAACTGTTTTTT. This codes for CAWSVREEKLFF. V is TRBV30 and J is TRBJ1-4; D is unresolved. The length of the CDR3 is 12 residues. V was clipped by 0 bases and J by 8 bases, with 7 bases between them. Germline CDR1 reads GTSNPN; CDR2 reads SVGIG (reference sequence).

This clone appeared once. The chain couples TRBV9 to TRBJ2-7; TRBD2 matches at 11 bases. This CDR3 is 15 amino acids long. Germline CDR1 is SGDLS and CDR2 is YYNGEE. V dropped 4 bases and J dropped 4; count of bases not matched to a gene: 7. CDR3 sequence: CASSPTSGSFYEQYF. CDR3 DNA sequence: TGTGCCAGCAGCCCTACTAGCGGGAGTTTTTACGAGCAGTACTTC. The entire variable domain, with the rest obtained from reference TRBV9 and TRBJ2-7, is as follows: DSGVTQTPKHLITATGQRVTLRCSPRSGDLSVYWYQQSLDQGLQFLIQYYNGEERAKGNILERFSAQQFPDLHSELNLSSLELGDSALYFCASSPTSGSFYEQYFGPGTRLTVT.

On this clone: Other DNA sequences in this specimen translate into the identical CDR3. This chain's CDR3 is CASSVGGAGNTIYF. The CDR3, as DNA: TGTGCCAGCAGCGTGGGGGGAGCTGGAAACACCATATATTTT. J is TRBJ1-3 and V is TRBV9; D is perhaps TRBD1 (5 bases). The CDR3 has 14 residues. The germline V and J ends were trimmed by 2 bases and 2 bases, with 8 bases remaining between them. The germline V gene encodes CDR1 SGDLS and CDR2 YYNGEE.

The chain uses TRBV5-1 and TRBJ2-2, with 9 bases fitting TRBD2. V dropped 0 bases and J dropped 6; count of bases not matched to a gene: 3. CDR3 length equals 15 residues. Germline V gene data show CDR1 as SGHRS and CDR2 as YFSETQ. The CDR3 bases are TGCGCCAGCAGCTTGGTAGCGGGAGTTCCCGGGGAGCTGTTTTTT. This gives the protein CASSLVAGVPGELFF. The full variable domain, its missing parts supplied by reference TRBV5-1 and TRBJ2-2, is KAGVTQTPRYLIKTRGQQVTLSCSPISGHRSVSWYQQTPGQGLQFLFEYFSETQRNKGNFPGRFSGRQFSNSRSEMNVSTLELGDSALYLCASSLVAGVPGELFFGEGSRLTVL.

The J gene is TRBJ1-5, the V gene TRBV6-6, with no clear D. Germline loops: CDR1 MNHNY, CDR2 SVGAGI (reference sequence). The CDR3 contains 15 residues. V was pared by 0 bases and J by 2 bases, with 8 bases between. CDR3 region: CASSYSPGGNQPQHF. In DNA, the CDR3 is TGTGCCAGCAGTTACTCGCCAGGCGGCAATCAGCCCCAGCATTTT.

CDR3 nucleotide sequence: TGCGCCGCTTCCGGGACTAGGGGTAATGAGCAGTTCTTC. The encoded protein is CAASGTRGNEQFF. V and J are TRBV10-2 and TRBJ2-1, with TRBD2 matching over 8 bases. The CDR3 is 13 residues long. V was clipped by 11 bases and J by 7 bases; unmatched bases: 10. The germline gives CDR1 WSHSY, CDR2 SAAADI.

The chain uses TRBV6-5 and TRBJ1-3; 7 bases agree with TRBD1. Unmatched junction bases numbered 6, after V lost 5 bases and J lost 2 bases. Germline assignment: CDR1 MNHEY and CDR2 SVGAGI. This CDR3 is 15 amino acids long. In DNA, the CDR3 is TGTGCCAGCAGTCGTACAGGGGACCCTGGAAACACCATATATTTT. Translated: CASSRTGDPGNTIYF.

This clone was seen just once. This chain links TRBV28 with TRBJ1-1, with D tentatively TRBD1 (5 bases). Trimming pared 6 bases from V and 6 bases from J, leaving 11 bases between. Germline V lookup: CDR1 MDHEN, CDR2 SYDVKM. The length of the CDR3 is 12 residues. CDR3 nucleotides: TGTGCCAGCAGGTCTGGAGGGGCTGAAGCTTTCTTT. It yields the protein CASRSGGAEAFF.

This sequence joins TRBV30 and TRBJ1-1; weak D call: TRBD1 (5 bases). V was cut by 0 bases and J by 10 bases, with 15 bases left in between. The CDR3 extends over 13 amino acids. Germline-derived CDR1 and CDR2 are GTSNPN and SVGIG (reference sequence). The CDR3 spells CAWSVGGVSIAFF. Written as DNA, the CDR3 is TGTGCCTGGAGTGTTGGAGGGGTTTCGATAGCTTTCTTT.

This rearrangement joins TRBV28 to TRBJ2-7; a weak D match, TRBD2 (6 bases). This CDR3 region has 16 residues. Germline assignment: CDR1 MDHEN and CDR2 SYDVKM. Trimming shortened V by 1 base and J by 5 bases, and 18 bases separated the two germline ends. The CDR3 sequence: CASSLSSLGERDEQYF. The CDR3 DNA follows: TGTGCCAGCAGTTTATCTTCCCTGGGGGAGCGGGACGAGCAGTACTTC.

In the case of this clone: The same CDR3 is also encoded by other DNA sequences in this sample. As DNA, the CDR3 is TGCGCCAGCAGCTTGACAGGGGGAACTAATGAAAAACTGTTTTTT. Protein sequence: CASSLTGGTNEKLFF. The chain recombines TRBV5-1 with TRBJ1-4; 8 bases are shared with TRBD1. The junction had 0 bases not matched to a gene; V was cut back by 1 base and J by 1 base. CDR1 SGHRS and CDR2 YFSETQ come from the germline V gene. CDR3 length equals 15 residues. The full variable domain, its missing parts supplied by reference TRBV5-1 and TRBJ1-4, is KAGVTQTPRYLIKTRGQQVTLSCSPISGHRSVSWYQQTPGQGLQFLFEYFSETQRNKGNFPGRFSGRQFSNSRSEMNVSTLELGDSALYLCASSLTGGTNEKLFFGSGTQLSVL.

The chain has TRBV5-5 and TRBJ2-7, with D uncertain. The ends were cut back, 0 bases at V and 5 bases at J, with 12 bases in the middle. The length of the CDR3 is 14 residues. The V gene's germline CDR1 is SGHKS and CDR2 YYEKEE (reference sequence). Here the CDR3 reads CASSLERSRDEQYF. The CDR3 DNA is TGTGCCAGCAGCTTGGAGAGGAGCAGAGACGAGCAGTACTTC.

The chain has TRBV7-2 and TRBJ1-4, with D possibly matching TRBD1 (5 bases). Germline CDR1 is SGHTA and CDR2 is FQGNSA. The ends were cut back, 1 base at V and 8 bases at J, with 17 bases in the middle. There are 16 residues in the CDR3. CDR3: CASSLVLRGPDEKLFF. The CDR3 DNA sequence: TGTGCCAGCAGCTTAGTCTTGCGGGGACCGGACGAAAAACTGTTTTTT.

The genes are TRBV4-1 and TRBJ2-7; D uncertain. V lost 0 bases to trimming and J lost 2 bases, with 14 bases between them. Looked up from germline, CDR1 is MGHRA and CDR2 is YSYEKL. This CDR3 comprises 16 residues. The CDR3 sequence: CASSQEFSRQTYEQYF. For the CDR3, the DNA is TGCGCCAGCAGCCAAGAGTTCTCGCGGCAAACCTACGAGCAGTACTTC.

The genes are TRBV2 and TRBJ1-5; 7 bases line up with TRBD1. V gave up 6 bases and J gave up 1 base; unmatched junction bases: 6. This CDR3 spans 15 amino acids. From germline, CDR1 is SNHLY and CDR2 FYNNEI. For the CDR3, the DNA is TGTGCCAGCAGAGCACAGGGGTACAGCAATCAGCCCCAGCATTTT. Translation: CASRAQGYSNQPQHF.

The rearrangement joins TRBV6-5 to TRBJ1-1; D is ambiguous. V lost 0 bases to trimming and J lost 3 bases, with 11 bases between them. CDR3 length: 15 amino acids. The germline CDR1 and CDR2 sequences are MNHEY and SVGAGI. For the CDR3, the DNA is TGTGCCAGCAGTTACTCACGGGAAGGTCACACTGAAGCTTTCTTT. It is translated as CASSYSREGHTEAFF.

The V and J genes are TRBV6-1 and TRBJ1-6; D not certain. CDR1 and CDR2 from the germline V gene are MNHNS and SASEGT. This CDR3 is built from 14 residues. V dropped 7 bases and J dropped 2 bases, with 9 bases sitting between them. DNA of the CDR3: TGTGCCAGCACCCGAGAGACCTATAATTCACCCCTCCACTTT. It encodes CASTRETYNSPLHF.

DNA for the CDR3: TGTGCCAGCAGTTACTCGGCCACTAGCGAACGAGCCAAAAACATTCAGTACTTC. Translating gives CASSYSATSERAKNIQYF. The rearrangement uses TRBV6-8 and TRBJ2-4; TRBD2 matches 7 bases. The J segment lost 0 bases and the V segment lost 0 bases, leaving 8 bases of the junction unmatched. This CDR3 region has 18 residues. Germline V lookup: CDR1 MNHGY, CDR2 SAAAGT.

This chain links TRBV4-1 with TRBJ1-2, with D possibly being TRBD1 (6 bases). V lost 2 bases, J lost 8 bases, and 24 bases lay in between. Germline assignment: CDR1 MGHRA and CDR2 YSYEKL. The CDR3 loop spans 17 amino acids. DNA for the CDR3: TGCGCCAGCAGCCAAAGGGCCGGGGGGGGCGTCGGTCTGGGCTACACCTTC. Translation gives CASSQRAGGGVGLGYTF.

Concerning this clone itself: Other DNA sequences from this sample encode an identical CDR3 as well. The chain couples TRBV30 to TRBJ1-2; 9 bases align to TRBD1. V lost 3 bases and J lost 3; bases outside the gene matches: 2. CDR3 length: 13 amino acids. Germline V gives CDR1 GTSNPN, CDR2 SVGIG (reference sequence). This CDR3 reads CAWRGQGDYGYTF. CDR3 nucleotides: TGTGCCTGGAGGGGACAGGGTGACTATGGCTACACCTTC.

The rearrangement joins TRBV28 to TRBJ1-6, with 7 bases fitting TRBD1. Trimming took 8 bases from V and 6 from J; bases not matched to a gene: 7. CDR3 length: 14 amino acids. Germline values: CDR1 MDHEN, CDR2 SYDVKM. The CDR3 is CASGSGTVNSPLHF. The CDR3 DNA reads TGTGCCAGCGGATCCGGGACAGTTAATTCACCCCTCCACTTT.

The chain recombines TRBV30 with TRBJ2-1; no reliable D call. In germline, CDR1 is GTSNPN, CDR2 SVGIG (reference sequence). The CDR3 consists of 12 residues. Trimming removed 3 bases from V and 0 bases from J, with 3 bases in between. DNA for the CDR3: TGTGCCTGGAGGTACTCCTACAATGAGCAGTTCTTC. Protein product: CAWRYSYNEQFF.